This TCR beta chain was identified during a study of shared clonotypes between healthy human individuals. General study results and limits: Naive CD4 clonotypes overlapped across a handful of donors at about 5.2%. All-four-donor shared clonotypes had higher generation probabilities than non-shared clonotypes did. Limited genetic and exposure-history diversity came from having few donors.

Profiled with immunoSEQ multiplex PCR; TCRdb holds only in-frame clones, not every one. The sample has approximately 640,000 clones, 90% seen once; the top ten hold 30% to 40%. Germline loops: CDR1 SGDLS, CDR2 YYNGEE. Trimming took off 2 bases at V and 1 base at J, with 10 bases between the two ends. The CDR3 has 14 residues. With respect to this clone: Its antigen is unknown. Other DNA sequences from this sample encode an identical CDR3 as well.

The sample taken for sequencing was memory CD8+ T cells from PBMCs. Regarding subset: CD45RO+ cells pooled with CCR7-negative TemRA cells. This chain connects TRBV9 to TRBJ2-7; weak D call: TRBD1 (6 bases). This TCR derives from a man aged 18 to 29 in good health. Some clones in this sample may be carry-over from other donors' samples. CDR3 nucleotide sequence: TGTGCCAGCAGCGTTAAGGACAGTTCCTACGAGCAGTACTTC. Residues: CASSVKDSSYEQYF. The complete variable domain, with remaining parts taken from reference TRBV9 and TRBJ2-7, reads DSGVTQTPKHLITATGQRVTLRCSPRSGDLSVYWYQQSLDQGLQFLIQYYNGEERAKGNILERFSAQQFPDLHSELNLSSLELGDSALYFCASSVKDSSYEQYFGPGTRLTVT.